Listed here is a single T cell receptor (beta chain). The same CDR3 can be traced to other DNA sequences in this sample. The sample originates from a study of blood T cell repertoires in COVID-19. Overall study: Both acute and convalescent COVID-19 samples were obtained from the United States, Italy and Spain. PBMCs, B-cell-depleted T cells, or T cells were the source of the cDNA or gDNA that made up the material.

Data came from immunoSEQ multiplex PCR; TCRdb stores just in-frame clones and leaves some out. The table has about 170,000 clones, over 80% seen once. The CDR3 runs 14 residues. J was trimmed by 0 bases and V by 5 bases; bases with no gene match: 2. Germline V gives CDR1 LNHNV, CDR2 YYDKDF (reference sequence). The J gene is TRBJ2-5, the V gene TRBV15; 8 bases align to TRBD2. The origin of this receptor is a woman aged 55-70 years with acute or convalescent COVID-19. Sequenced: peripheral blood. The CDR3 reads CATSRGGNQETQYF. In DNA, the CDR3 is TGTGCCACCAGCCGCGGGGGGAACCAAGAGACCCAGTACTTC.